This is a list of T cell receptor beta chains from one sample in a study of blood T cell repertoires in COVID-19. TCRdb's copy holds only in-frame clones and misses some; the assay was immunoSEQ multiplex PCR. The sample shows 410,000 or so clones, about 89% of them seen only once. The sample was peripheral blood. The receptors stem from a woman aged 40 to 55 with COVID-19, enrolled during active disease. Both conserved end residues are part of each CDR3. The D gene is left open where the match is weak. Size tells how often a clone was seen (once, few, many) or the class of an expanded clone, and some rows leave it out.

J gene: TRBJ1-1; D gene: TRBD1; clone size: once; V gene: TRBV2; CDR3 protein: CASSGQLDRGTEAFF; CDR3 DNA: TGTGCCAGCAGTGGTCAGCTGGACAGGGGTACTGAAGCTTTCTTT
J gene: TRBJ2-7; D gene: TRBD1; clone size: NA; V gene: TRBV27; CDR3 protein: CASSDPGQGAYEQYF; CDR3 DNA: TGTGCCAGCAGTGACCCGGGACAGGGGGCCTACGAGCAGTACTTC
J gene: TRBJ1-6; D gene: TRBD1; clone size: NA; V gene: TRBV7-2; CDR3 protein: CASSVFGTDNSPLHF; CDR3 DNA: TGTGCCAGCAGCGTATTCGGGACAGATAATTCACCCCTCCACTTT
J gene: TRBJ1-2; D gene: NA; clone size: NA; V gene: TRBV6-1; CDR3 protein: CASSSPFANYGYTF; CDR3 DNA: TGTGCCAGCAGTTCCCCCTTCGCTAACTATGGCTACACCTTC
J gene: TRBJ2-5; D gene: NA; clone size: NA; V gene: TRBV29-1; CDR3 protein: CSVDHSETQYF; CDR3 DNA: TGCAGCGTTGATCATTCAGAGACCCAGTACTTC
J gene: TRBJ1-2; D gene: TRBD1; clone size: NA; V gene: TRBV27; CDR3 protein: CASSLSRDSYGYTF; CDR3 DNA: TGTGCCAGCAGTTTATCGAGGGACAGCTATGGCTACACCTTC
J gene: TRBJ2-1; D gene: TRBD2; clone size: NA; V gene: TRBV9; CDR3 protein: CASSVDPSGTLLSEQFF; CDR3 DNA: TGTGCCAGCAGCGTAGATCCCAGCGGGACCCTACTTTCTGAGCAGTTCTTC
J gene: TRBJ2-7; D gene: NA; clone size: NA; V gene: TRBV25-1; CDR3 protein: CASSDTPNSYEQYF; CDR3 DNA: TGTGCCAGCAGTGATACACCCAACTCCTACGAGCAGTACTTC
J gene: TRBJ1-5; D gene: TRBD1; clone size: few; V gene: TRBV2; CDR3 protein: CASGPTGGGNQPQHF; CDR3 DNA: TGTGCCAGCGGTCCGACAGGGGGGGGCAATCAGCCCCAGCATTTT
J gene: TRBJ2-5; D gene: NA; clone size: NA; V gene: TRBV4-3; CDR3 protein: CASSQDWREQETQYF; CDR3 DNA: TGCGCCAGCAGCCAAGACTGGCGGGAACAAGAGACCCAGTACTTC
J gene: TRBJ2-3; D gene: TRBD2; clone size: NA; V gene: TRBV6-4; CDR3 protein: CASSDSASGFDTQYF; CDR3 DNA: TGTGCCAGCAGTGACTCGGCTAGCGGATTCGATACGCAGTATTTT